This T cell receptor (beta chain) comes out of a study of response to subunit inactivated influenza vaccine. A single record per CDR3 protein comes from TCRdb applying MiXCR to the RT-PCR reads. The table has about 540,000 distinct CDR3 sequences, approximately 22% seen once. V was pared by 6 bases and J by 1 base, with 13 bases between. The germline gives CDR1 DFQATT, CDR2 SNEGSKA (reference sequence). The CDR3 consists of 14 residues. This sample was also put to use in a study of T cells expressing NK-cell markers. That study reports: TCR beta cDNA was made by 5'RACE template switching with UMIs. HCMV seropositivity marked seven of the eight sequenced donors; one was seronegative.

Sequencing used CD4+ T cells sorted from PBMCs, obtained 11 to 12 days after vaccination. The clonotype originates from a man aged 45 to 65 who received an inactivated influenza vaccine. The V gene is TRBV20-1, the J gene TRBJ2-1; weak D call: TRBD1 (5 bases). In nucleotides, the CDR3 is TGCAGTGCGACAACAGGTACTTCCTACAATGAGCAGTTCTTC. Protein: CSATTGTSYNEQFF.